The 19 T cell receptor beta chains in this list originate from one sample, sequenced in a study of blood T cells in healthy people across ages. Alongside a J-beta primer mix, a sample-barcoded 5' primer served in a second PCR lasting roughly 7 to 11 cycles. Via MiXCR, TCRdb re-called the 5' RACE reads, giving one row per CDR3 protein. The data show over 500,000 distinct CDR3 sequences, about 50% seen once. Sequencing used blood. The receptors originated from a woman over 75 in good health.

With respect to this clonotype: A much larger clone differs by one base, so this may be a read error. The V and J genes are TRBV25-1 and TRBJ2-7, with unresolved D. Trimming pared 10 bases from V and 2 bases from J, leaving 9 bases between. The germline gives CDR1 MGHDK, CDR2 SYGVNS. CDR3 length equals 11 residues. The CDR3 DNA sequence: TGTGCCACGCAGGAGACCTACGAGCAGTACTTC. Protein product: CATQETYEQYF.

DNA of the CDR3: TGTGCCAGCAGCGCACATACCGGGACTCAAGAGACCCAGTACTTC. Translating gives CASSAHTGTQETQYF. This sequence joins TRBV9 and TRBJ2-5, with D tentatively TRBD2 (6 bases). Germline V lookup: CDR1 SGDLS, CDR2 YYNGEE. Trimming stripped 3 bases from V and 2 bases from J, with 14 bases between. The CDR3 is made up of 15 amino acids.

This clonotype was seen a handful of times. The rearrangement joins TRBV7-9 to TRBJ1-1; TRBD1 might be the D (6 bases). V was pared by 4 bases and J by 3 bases, with 9 bases between. The CDR3 has 13 amino acids. Germline CDR1 is SEHNR and CDR2 is FQNEAQ (reference sequence). The CDR3 bases are TGTGCCAGCAGCTCAGGGGTTTACACTGAAGCTTTCTTT. It is translated as CASSSGVYTEAFF.

V gene TRBV24-1 combines with J gene TRBJ2-1; possibly TRBD2 for D (6 bases). The J call may be faulty, since TRBJ2-7 better matches the DNA end. This CDR3 region has 16 residues. Germline V gene sequence: CDR1 KGHDR, CDR2 SFDVKD. The CDR3 is CATSDFGRSGYNEQYF. As DNA, the CDR3 is TGTGCCACCAGTGATTTTGGGAGGAGCGGGTACAATGAGCAGTACTTC.

A note on this clonotype: One end of the junction is discordant with germline, which a read error may explain. The V call is TRBV7-7, the J call TRBJ2-7, with TRBD1 identical over 8 bases. This CDR3 region has 15 residues. Per the germline V gene, CDR1 is SSHAT and CDR2 is FNYEAQ (reference sequence). The CDR3 region is CASSMGQVPSYEQYF. In nucleotides, the CDR3 is TGTGCTAGCAGCATGGGACAGGTCCCGTCCTACGAGCAGTACTTC.

Remarks on this clonotype: This could be a read error, since a much larger clone is one nucleotide away. This rearrangement joins TRBV11-2 to TRBJ2-3; D is undetermined. The V end was cut by 11 bases, the J end by 2 bases, with 8 bases between. The CDR3 runs to 11 residues. Germline CDR1 SGHAT, CDR2 FQNNGV. As DNA, the CDR3 is TGTGCCGGCACCGACACAGATACGCAGTATTTT. It translates to CAGTDTDTQYF.

This clonotype occurred many times. J is TRBJ2-5 and V is TRBV10-1; D not resolved. The germline gives CDR1 WNHNN, CDR2 SYGVQD (reference sequence). This CDR3 has 13 residues. Trimming took off 4 bases at V and 2 bases at J, with 8 bases between the two ends. CDR3 sequence: CASSGNGQETQYF. The CDR3 nucleotides read TGCGCCAGCAGTGGTAACGGGCAAGAGACCCAGTACTTC.

The genes are TRBV5-1 and TRBJ2-4, with D perhaps matching TRBD2 (5 bases). This CDR3 has 16 residues. V was pared by 4 bases and J by 0 bases, with 14 bases between. Germline CDR1 and CDR2: SGHRS and YFSETQ. CDR3 protein: CASSPGFSIAKNIQYF. The CDR3 DNA reads TGCGCCAGCAGCCCGGGGTTTTCTATAGCCAAAAACATTCAGTACTTC.

The table lists this clonotype with a few counts. This chain connects TRBV7-3 to TRBJ2-1; D is possibly TRBD1 (7 bases). This CDR3 region has 13 residues. Germline V gene data show CDR1 as SGHTA and CDR2 as FQGTGA. V was clipped by 5 bases and J by 9 bases, with 14 bases between them. CDR3 nucleotides: TGTGCCAGCAGCCGCGGGACAGACCGTGAGCAGTTCTTC. Its protein is CASSRGTDREQFF.

The chain couples TRBV12-3 or TRBV12-4 to TRBJ1-2; weak D call: TRBD1 (5 bases). V was trimmed by 7 bases and J by 0 bases, leaving 18 bases between them. This CDR3 has 16 amino acids. CDR3 residues: CASTTTGRVSNYGYTF. DNA for the CDR3: TGTGCCAGCACTACCACAGGACGAGTTTCTAACTATGGCTACACCTTC.

This clonotype was observed a handful of times. The J gene is TRBJ1-2, the V gene TRBV5-1, with 9 bases that match TRBD1. Losses at the gene ends were 4 bases for V and 2 bases for J; bases not matched to a gene: 9. Germline-derived CDR1 and CDR2 are SGHRS and YFSETQ. The CDR3 is 16 residues long. Written as DNA, the CDR3 is TGCGCCAGCAGCACGACCGGACAGGGGATAAACTATGGCTACACCTTC. This sequence encodes CASSTTGQGINYGYTF.

This clonotype was counted only a few times. The chain is built from TRBV12-3 or TRBV12-4 and TRBJ2-3, with 8 bases aligning to TRBD2. This CDR3 has 15 residues. Trimming removed 5 bases from V and 11 bases from J; junction bases left unmatched: 15. CDR3 residues: CASSATGTRVLGQYF. CDR3 DNA sequence: TGTGCCAGCAGTGCGACCGGGACTAGGGTTTTGGGGCAGTATTTT.

CDR3 loop: CSAQGLAPGRGEQFF. The CDR3, as DNA: TGCAGTGCCCAAGGACTAGCCCCGGGTAGGGGTGAGCAGTTCTTC. The chain recombines TRBV20-1 with TRBJ2-1, with 8 bases identical to TRBD2. This CDR3 is built from 15 residues. Germline V gene data show CDR1 as DFQATT and CDR2 as SNEGSKA (reference sequence). The trim removed 6 bases at V and 9 bases at J, leaving 16 bases unmatched.

The chain couples TRBV6-5 to TRBJ2-7; D gene ambiguous. The length of the CDR3 is 13 residues. The V end lost 6 bases, the J end lost 7 bases, and 16 bases lay between the germline ends. Looked up from germline, CDR1 is MNHEY and CDR2 is SVGAGI. CDR3 region: CASSSWVHNEQYF. The CDR3 region has the DNA TGTGCCAGCAGCTCGTGGGTCCACAATGAGCAGTACTTC.

Note on this clonotype: A read error is possible here, since a much larger clone lies one base away. This sequence joins TRBV5-1 and TRBJ2-5, with D possibly TRBD2 on 5 matching bases. V was cut by 0 bases and J by 11 bases, with 17 bases left in between. The CDR3 contains 14 residues. Germline V lookup: CDR1 SGHRS, CDR2 YFSETQ. CDR3 region: CASSLGQDSYGQYF. Here the CDR3 DNA reads TGCGCCAGCAGCTTGGGGCAGGACTCCTACGGGCAGTACTTC.

This chain uses TRBV21-1 with TRBJ1-2. TRBV21-1 is a known pseudogene. The CDR3 runs to 15 residues. CDR3 sequence: CASSSFRSTNYGYTF. The DNA for the CDR3 is TGTGCCAGCAGCTCCTTCCGGAGTACAAACTATGGCTACACCTTC.

In nucleotides, the CDR3 is TGCAGTGCCTCCCCAGGGGCCCAAGAGACCCAGTACTTC. Protein sequence: CSASPGAQETQYF. The V gene is TRBV20-1, the J gene TRBJ2-5, with D maybe TRBD1 (6 bases). There are 13 residues in the CDR3. V lost 6 bases and J lost 1, with 12 bases in between. Germline CDR1 is DFQATT and CDR2 is SNEGSKA (reference sequence).

The chain is built from TRBV29-1 and TRBJ2-3; TRBD2 matches 9 bases. The CDR3 totals 14 residues. V was pared by 6 bases and J by 6 bases, with 10 bases of the junction left unmatched. Looked up from germline, CDR1 is SQVTM and CDR2 is ANQGSEA. The CDR3 reads CSVTLGLARDTQYF. CDR3 coding DNA: TGCAGCGTCACTCTAGGACTAGCGAGGGATACGCAGTATTTT.

On this clonotype: Since a much larger clone is just one base distant, this may be a read error. J is TRBJ2-5 and V is TRBV2; no firm D call. The ends were cut back, 4 bases at V and 5 bases at J, with 5 bases in the middle. The CDR3 totals 11 residues. The germline V gene has CDR1 SNHLY and CDR2 FYNNEI. CDR3 in amino acids: CASSGLETQYF. The CDR3 region has the DNA TGTGCCAGCAGTGGTCTGGAGACCCAGTACTTC.